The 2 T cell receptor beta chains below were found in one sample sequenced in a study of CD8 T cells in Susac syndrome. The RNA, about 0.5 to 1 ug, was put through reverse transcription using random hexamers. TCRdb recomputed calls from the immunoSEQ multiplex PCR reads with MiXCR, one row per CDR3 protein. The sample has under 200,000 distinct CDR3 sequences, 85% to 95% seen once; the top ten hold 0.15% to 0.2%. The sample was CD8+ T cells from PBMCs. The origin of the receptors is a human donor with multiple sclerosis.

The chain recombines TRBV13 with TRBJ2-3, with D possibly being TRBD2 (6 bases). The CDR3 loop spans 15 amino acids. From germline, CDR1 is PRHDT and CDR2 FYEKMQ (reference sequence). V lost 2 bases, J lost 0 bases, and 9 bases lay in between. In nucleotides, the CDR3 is TGTGCCAGCAGCTTATCTAGCGAGAGCACAGATACGCAGTATTTT. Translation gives CASSLSSESTDTQYF.

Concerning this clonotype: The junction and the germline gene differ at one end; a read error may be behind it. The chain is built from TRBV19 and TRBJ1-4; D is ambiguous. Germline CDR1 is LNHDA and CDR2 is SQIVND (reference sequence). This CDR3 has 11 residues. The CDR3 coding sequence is TGTGCCAGTCGCCAAAATGGAAAACTGTTTTTT. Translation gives CASRQNGKLFF.